The clone carrying this TCR beta chain was seen more than once but under ten times. Its specificity is not known. The sample belongs to a study of T-cell memory formation after mild COVID-19. Study-level information: There were largely donor-specific TCR clusters.

The CDR3 is made up of 14 amino acids. Germline V gene lookup returns CDR1 KGHSH and CDR2 LQKENI. V lost 6 bases, J lost 6 bases, and 8 bases stayed unmatched. Whole-study results and caveats: The study found balanced CD4/CD8 in clones contracting day 15 to 85 and a CD4+ lean in later expanders.

Amplification by 5'RACE using constant-segment primers produced TCR alpha and TCR beta cDNA libraries that carried sample barcodes and UMIs. TCRdb re-derived calls from the 5' RACE reads in MiXCR, one entry per CDR3 protein. The repertoire has some 300,000 distinct CDR3 sequences, 20% to 25% of them found once; the top ten carry 21%. The sequenced sample was PBMCs or a T cell subset sorted from them (not recorded which). The chain is built from TRBV18 and TRBJ1-5; TRBD1 matches 7 bases. This sequence originates from a man aged 18 to 29 who had mild COVID-19 (a few samples of this study predate the infection). Cell type and time point are not known. The CDR3 DNA is TGTGCCAGCTCTCTTCAGGGGGGGCCTCAGCCCCAGCATTTT. This codes for CASSLQGGPQPQHF.